This record concerns one TCR beta chain sequence. Antigen: not known. A junction boundary mismatches the germline segment, possibly from a read error. Germline V gives CDR1 SEHNR, CDR2 FQNEAQ (reference sequence). The CDR3 spans 14 residues. The PCR contained 60 Vbeta and 13 Jbeta primers. Produced via immunoSEQ multiplex PCR; TCRdb's table is partial and in-frame only. The table shows 190,000 or so clones, with around four fifths occurring only once. This record belongs to a study of cytomegalovirus exposure and HLA in healthy donors. Study results and limitations: Donor immune exposure was known only as CMV serostatus. In a later analysis, at a false discovery rate of 0.05, 16,951 TCR beta sequences matched HLA alleles. An observed cluster of highly shared sequence variants was recorded as a likely sequencing artifact. The study designated roughly 150 TCR beta chains cytomegalovirus-associated.

Sample: PBMCs. The source of this sequence is a man aged 50-59 years in good health and CMV-seronegative. V usage is TRBV7-9 and J usage is TRBJ2-2, with a weak D call TRBD1 (5 bases). The CDR3 protein is CSSSSRPQGGELFF. CDR3 DNA: TGTTCCAGCAGCTCCAGACCTCAGGGCGGGGAGCTGTTTTTT.